This T cell receptor beta chain was sequenced in a study of shared clonotypes between healthy human individuals. CDR3 length: 15 amino acids. Trimming shortened V by 2 bases and J by 5 bases, and 15 bases separated the two germline ends. The V gene's germline CDR1 is LNHDA and CDR2 SQIVND (reference sequence). The data were produced by immunoSEQ multiplex PCR, yet TCRdb's version contains in-frame clones alone and is incomplete. Here the sample spans approximately 1.5 million clones, 95% to 99% being singletons. Sequencing used naive CD4+ T cells sorted from blood. Documented subset: CD45RA+ positively selected. V is TRBV19 and J is TRBJ1-1; D perhaps matches TRBD1 (6 bases). This clonotype was sampled from a young man in good health. CDR3: CASSISGHRGTEAFF. The CDR3 bases are TGTGCCAGTAGTATATCGGGACACCGGGGGACTGAAGCTTTCTTT.